The T cell receptor (beta chain) described here comes from a study of blood T cell repertoires in COVID-19. Some clones are missing from TCRdb's copy, which holds only in-frame ones; the method was immunoSEQ multiplex PCR. The sample shows about 440,000 clones, 88% of them seen only once. This CDR3 is built from 15 residues. Per the germline V gene, CDR1 is LNHDA and CDR2 is SQIVND (reference sequence). With 3 bases removed from V and 0 bases from J, the gap between germline ends came to 6 bases. What was sequenced was peripheral blood. The rearrangement joins TRBV19 to TRBJ2-6; D possibly corresponds to TRBD2 (5 bases). The receptor's source is a woman in her 50s with COVID-19, enrolled during active disease. Here the CDR3 DNA reads TGTGCCAGTAGTATCGCGGGCTCTGGGGCCAACGTCCTGACTTTC. It codes for CASSIAGSGANVLTF.